This paragraph reports one T cell receptor (beta chain). The antigen is undetermined. This sample is part of a study of vaccination and CD4 T cells after COVID-19. This CDR3 contains 13 residues. Trimming took off 7 bases at V and 1 base at J, with 8 bases between the two ends. From germline, CDR1 is MNHNS and CDR2 SASEGT. The Oncomine TCR Beta short-read assay sequenced DNA from cultured CD4+ T cells. TCRdb independently ran MiXCR on the PCR reads; one entry per CDR3 protein. Here the sample spans about 7,100 distinct CDR3 sequences, roughly 61% being singletons. Noted treatment: approximately nine-day PBMC culture with coronavirus spike peptide pools or control peptides (ViraFEST assay).

The specimen was CD4+ T cells from blood, cultured in vitro. The V call is TRBV6-1, the J call TRBJ1-5; no clear D gene. This clonotype was sampled from a human donor who had recovered from COVID-19. The CDR3 here is CASIGVSNQPQHF. In nucleotides, the CDR3 is TGTGCCAGCATCGGGGTAAGCAATCAGCCCCAGCATTTT.